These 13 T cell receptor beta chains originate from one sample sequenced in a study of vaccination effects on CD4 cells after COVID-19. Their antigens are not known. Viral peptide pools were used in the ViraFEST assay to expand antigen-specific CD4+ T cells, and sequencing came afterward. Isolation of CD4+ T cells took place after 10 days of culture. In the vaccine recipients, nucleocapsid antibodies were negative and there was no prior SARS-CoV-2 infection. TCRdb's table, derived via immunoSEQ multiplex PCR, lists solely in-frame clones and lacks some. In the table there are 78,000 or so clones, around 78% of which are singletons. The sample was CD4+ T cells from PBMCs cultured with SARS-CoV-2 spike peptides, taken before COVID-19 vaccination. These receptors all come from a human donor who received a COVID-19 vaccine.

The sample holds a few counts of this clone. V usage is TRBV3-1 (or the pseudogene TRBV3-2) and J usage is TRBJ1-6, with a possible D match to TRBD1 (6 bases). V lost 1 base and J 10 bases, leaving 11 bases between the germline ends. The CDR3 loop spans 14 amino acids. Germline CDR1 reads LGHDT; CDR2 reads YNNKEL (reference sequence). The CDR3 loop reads CASSQAIGGSPLHF. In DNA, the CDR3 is TGTGCCAGCAGCCAAGCTATAGGGGGGTCACCCCTCCACTTT.

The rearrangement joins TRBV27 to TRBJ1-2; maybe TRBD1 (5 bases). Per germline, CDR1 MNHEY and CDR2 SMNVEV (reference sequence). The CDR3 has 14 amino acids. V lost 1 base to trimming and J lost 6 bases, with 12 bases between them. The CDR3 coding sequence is TGTGCCAGCAGTTTATGGTTAGGGGCGAATGGCTACACCTTC. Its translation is CASSLWLGANGYTF.

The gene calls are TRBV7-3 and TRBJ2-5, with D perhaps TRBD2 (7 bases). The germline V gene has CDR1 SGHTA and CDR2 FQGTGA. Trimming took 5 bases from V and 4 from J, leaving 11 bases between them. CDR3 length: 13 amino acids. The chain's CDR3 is CASSPGGPETQYF. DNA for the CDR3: TGTGCCAGCAGCCCGGGGGGCCCAGAGACCCAGTACTTC.

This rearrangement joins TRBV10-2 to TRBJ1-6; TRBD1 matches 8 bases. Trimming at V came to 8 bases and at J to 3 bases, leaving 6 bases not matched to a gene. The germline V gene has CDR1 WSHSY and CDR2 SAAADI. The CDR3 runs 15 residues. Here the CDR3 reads CASQTGGDYNSPLHF. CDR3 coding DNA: TGCGCCAGCCAAACAGGGGGGGACTATAATTCACCCCTCCACTTT.

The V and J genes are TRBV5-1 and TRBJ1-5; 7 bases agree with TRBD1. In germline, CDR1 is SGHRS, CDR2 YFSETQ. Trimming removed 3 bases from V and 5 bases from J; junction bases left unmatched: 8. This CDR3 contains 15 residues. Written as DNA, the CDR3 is TGCGCCAGCAGCTCCGGAGACAGGGAGGATCAGCCCCAGCATTTT. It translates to CASSSGDREDQPQHF. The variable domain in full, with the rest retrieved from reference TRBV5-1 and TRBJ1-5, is KAGVTQTPRYLIKTRGQQVTLSCSPISGHRSVSWYQQTPGQGLQFLFEYFSETQRNKGNFPGRFSGRQFSNSRSEMNVSTLELGDSALYLCASSSGDREDQPQHFGDGTRLSIL.

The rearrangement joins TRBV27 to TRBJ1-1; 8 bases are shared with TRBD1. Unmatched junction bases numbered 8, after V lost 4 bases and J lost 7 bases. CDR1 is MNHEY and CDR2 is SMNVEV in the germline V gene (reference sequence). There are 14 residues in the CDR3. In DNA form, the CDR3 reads TGTGCCAGCAGTTCGGGACAGGTCAAGGGTGAAGCTTTCTTT. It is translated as CASSSGQVKGEAFF.

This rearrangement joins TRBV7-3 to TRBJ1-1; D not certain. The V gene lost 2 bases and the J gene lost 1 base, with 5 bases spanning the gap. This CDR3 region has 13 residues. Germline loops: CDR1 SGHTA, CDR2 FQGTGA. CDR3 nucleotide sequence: TGTGCCAGCAGCTTACAGGAGAACACTGAAGCTTTCTTT. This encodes CASSLQENTEAFF.

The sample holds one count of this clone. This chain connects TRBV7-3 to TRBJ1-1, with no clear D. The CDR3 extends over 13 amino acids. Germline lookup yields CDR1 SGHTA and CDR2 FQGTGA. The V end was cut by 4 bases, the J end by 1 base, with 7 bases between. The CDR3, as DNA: TGTGCCAGCAGCTCTGGCGGGAACACTGAAGCTTTCTTT. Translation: CASSSGGNTEAFF.

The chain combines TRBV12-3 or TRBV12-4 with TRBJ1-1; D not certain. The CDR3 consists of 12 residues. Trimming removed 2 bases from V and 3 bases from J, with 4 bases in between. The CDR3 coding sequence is TGTGCCAGCAGTTTAAAGGACACTGAAGCTTTCTTT. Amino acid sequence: CASSLKDTEAFF.

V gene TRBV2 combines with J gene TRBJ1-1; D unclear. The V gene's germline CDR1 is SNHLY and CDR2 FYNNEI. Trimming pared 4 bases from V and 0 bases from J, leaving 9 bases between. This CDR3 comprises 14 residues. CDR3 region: CASSVSTLNTEAFF. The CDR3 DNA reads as TGTGCCAGCAGTGTCTCCACCTTGAACACTGAAGCTTTCTTT.

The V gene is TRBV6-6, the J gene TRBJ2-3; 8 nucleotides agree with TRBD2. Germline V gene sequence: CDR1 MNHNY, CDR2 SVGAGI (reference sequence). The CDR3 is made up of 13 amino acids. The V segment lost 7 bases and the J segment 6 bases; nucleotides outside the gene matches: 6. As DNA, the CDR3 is TGTGCCAGCACTGATCCGGGGGGGGATACGCAGTATTTT. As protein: CASTDPGGDTQYF.

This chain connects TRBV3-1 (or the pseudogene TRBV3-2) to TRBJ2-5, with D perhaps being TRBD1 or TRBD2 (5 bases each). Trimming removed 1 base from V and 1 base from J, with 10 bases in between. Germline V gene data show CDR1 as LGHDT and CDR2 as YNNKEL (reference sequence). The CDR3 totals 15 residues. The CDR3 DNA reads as TGTGCCAGCAGCCAAGGTTGGGGGAGCCAAGAGACCCAGTACTTC. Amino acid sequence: CASSQGWGSQETQYF.

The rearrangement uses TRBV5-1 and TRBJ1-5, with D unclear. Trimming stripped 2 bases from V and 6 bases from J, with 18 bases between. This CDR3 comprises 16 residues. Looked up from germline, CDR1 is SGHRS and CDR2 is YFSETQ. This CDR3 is CASSFNGPPGSQPQHF. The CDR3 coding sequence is TGCGCCAGCAGCTTTAACGGGCCACCGGGGAGTCAGCCCCAGCATTTT.